This TCR beta chain was sequenced in a study of CD8+CD57+ T cells in acquired aplastic anemia. Trimming took 8 bases from V and 1 from J, leaving 18 bases between them. CDR3 length: 14 amino acids. The germline V gene encodes CDR1 SQVTM and CDR2 ANQGSEA. It was genomic DNA that served as the template for profiling TCR beta VDJ and CDR3. Each CDR3 protein is one row after TCRdb ran MiXCR on the reads. The sample lists fewer than 200,000 distinct CDR3 sequences, less than 60% seen once, with roughly 2% in the top ten. In patients chosen for sequencing, flow cytometry had shown CD8+CD57+ cell expansion. The material sequenced was sorted CD4+, CD8+, or CD8+CD57+ T cells (not recorded which) from PBMCs. The rearrangement links TRBV29-1 to TRBJ2-7; tentatively, D is TRBD1 (6 bases). This sequence was found in a human donor with aplastic anemia. The CDR3 DNA is TGCAGCCTCCCAAGCACAGGGCGTTCCTACGAGCAGTACTTC. It translates to CSLPSTGRSYEQYF.